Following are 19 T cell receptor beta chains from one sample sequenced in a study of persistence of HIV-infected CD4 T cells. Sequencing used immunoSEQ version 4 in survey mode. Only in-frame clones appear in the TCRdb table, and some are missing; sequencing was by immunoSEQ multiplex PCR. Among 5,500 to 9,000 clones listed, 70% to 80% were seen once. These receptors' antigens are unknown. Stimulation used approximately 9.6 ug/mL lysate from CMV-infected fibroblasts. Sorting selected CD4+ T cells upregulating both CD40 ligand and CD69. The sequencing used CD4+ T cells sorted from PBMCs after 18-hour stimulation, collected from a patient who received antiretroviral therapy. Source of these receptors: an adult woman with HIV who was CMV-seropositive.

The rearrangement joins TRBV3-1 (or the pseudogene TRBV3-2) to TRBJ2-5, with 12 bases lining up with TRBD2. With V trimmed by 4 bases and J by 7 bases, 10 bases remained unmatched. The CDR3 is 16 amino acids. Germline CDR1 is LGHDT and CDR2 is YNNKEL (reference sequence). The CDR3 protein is CASSLYRTSGIGTQYF. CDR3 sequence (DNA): TGTGCCAGCAGCCTATATAGGACTAGCGGGATTGGGACCCAGTACTTC.

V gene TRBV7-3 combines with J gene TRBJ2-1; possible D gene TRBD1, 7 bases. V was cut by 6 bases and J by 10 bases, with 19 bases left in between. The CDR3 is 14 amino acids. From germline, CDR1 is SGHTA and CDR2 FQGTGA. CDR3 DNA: TGTGCCAGCAGTAAGCTAGAGACAGGGAGGGAGCAGTTCTTC. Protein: CASSKLETGREQFF.

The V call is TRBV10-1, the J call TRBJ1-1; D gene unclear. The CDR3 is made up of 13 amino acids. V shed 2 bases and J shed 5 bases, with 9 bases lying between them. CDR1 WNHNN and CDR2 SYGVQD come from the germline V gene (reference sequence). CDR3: CASSEQHGTEAFF. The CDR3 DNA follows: TGCGCCAGCAGTGAGCAGCACGGGACTGAAGCTTTCTTT.

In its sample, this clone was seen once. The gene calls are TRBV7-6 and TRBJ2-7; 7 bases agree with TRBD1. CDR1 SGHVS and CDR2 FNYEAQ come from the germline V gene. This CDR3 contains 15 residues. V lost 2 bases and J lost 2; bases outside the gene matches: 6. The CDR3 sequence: CASSLSTGAPYEQYF. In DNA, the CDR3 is TGTGCCAGCAGCTTATCCACAGGGGCCCCCTACGAGCAGTACTTC. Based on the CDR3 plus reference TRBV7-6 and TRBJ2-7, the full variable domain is GAGVSQSPRYKVTKRGQDVALRCDPISGHVSLYWYRQALGQGPEFLTYFNYEAQQDKSGLPNDRFSAERPEGSISTLTIQRTEQRDSAMYRCASSLSTGAPYEQYFGPGTRLTVT.

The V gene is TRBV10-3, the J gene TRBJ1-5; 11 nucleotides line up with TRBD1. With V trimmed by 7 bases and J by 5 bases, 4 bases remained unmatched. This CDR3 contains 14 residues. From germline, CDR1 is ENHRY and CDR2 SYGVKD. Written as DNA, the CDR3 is TGTGCCATCAAGGGACAGGGGGATGATCAGCCCCAGCATTTT. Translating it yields CAIKGQGDDQPQHF.

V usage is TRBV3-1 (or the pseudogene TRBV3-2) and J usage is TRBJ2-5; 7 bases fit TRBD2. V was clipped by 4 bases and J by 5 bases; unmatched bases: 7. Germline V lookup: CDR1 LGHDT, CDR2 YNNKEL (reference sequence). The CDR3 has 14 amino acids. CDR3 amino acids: CASSPLATAETQYF. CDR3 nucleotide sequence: TGTGCCAGCAGCCCACTAGCGACGGCCGAGACCCAGTACTTC.

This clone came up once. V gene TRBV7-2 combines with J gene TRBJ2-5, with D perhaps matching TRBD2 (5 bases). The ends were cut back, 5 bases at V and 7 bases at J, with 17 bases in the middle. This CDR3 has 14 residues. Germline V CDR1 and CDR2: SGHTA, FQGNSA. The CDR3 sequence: CASSRVRGRGTQYF. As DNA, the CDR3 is TGTGCCAGCAGCCGGGTCCGGGGTCGGGGGACCCAGTACTTC.

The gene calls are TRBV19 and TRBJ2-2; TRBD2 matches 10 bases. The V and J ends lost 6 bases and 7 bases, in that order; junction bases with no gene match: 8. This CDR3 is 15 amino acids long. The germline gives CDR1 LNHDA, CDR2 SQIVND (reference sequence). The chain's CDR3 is CASRRVAGGIGELFF. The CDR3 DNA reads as TGTGCCAGTAGGAGGGTAGCGGGAGGAATCGGGGAGCTGTTTTTT.

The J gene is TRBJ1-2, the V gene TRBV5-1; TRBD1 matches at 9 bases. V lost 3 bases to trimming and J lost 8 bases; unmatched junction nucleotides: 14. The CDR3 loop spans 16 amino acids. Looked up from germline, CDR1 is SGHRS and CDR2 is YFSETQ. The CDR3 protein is CASSSELTRTGAGYTF. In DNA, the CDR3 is TGCGCCAGCAGCTCGGAGTTAACTAGGACAGGGGCCGGCTACACCTTC.

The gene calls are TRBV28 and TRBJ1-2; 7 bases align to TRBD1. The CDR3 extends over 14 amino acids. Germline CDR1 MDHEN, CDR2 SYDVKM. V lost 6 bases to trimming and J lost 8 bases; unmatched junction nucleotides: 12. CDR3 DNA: TGTGCCAGCAGCCTGGGACTGACAGGGTTCGGCTACACCTTC. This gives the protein CASSLGLTGFGYTF.

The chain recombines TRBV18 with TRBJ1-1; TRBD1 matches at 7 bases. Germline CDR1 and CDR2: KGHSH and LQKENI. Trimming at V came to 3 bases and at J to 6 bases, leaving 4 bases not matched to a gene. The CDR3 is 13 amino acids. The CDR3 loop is CASSPGQDSEAFF. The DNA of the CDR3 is TGTGCCAGCTCACCTGGACAGGACTCTGAAGCTTTCTTT.

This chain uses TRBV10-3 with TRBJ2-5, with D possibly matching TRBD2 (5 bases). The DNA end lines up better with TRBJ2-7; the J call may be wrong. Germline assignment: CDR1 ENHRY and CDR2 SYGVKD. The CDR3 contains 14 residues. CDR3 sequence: CAIGRGNAGYEQYF. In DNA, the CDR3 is TGTGCCATCGGAAGAGGAAATGCGGGCTACGAGCAGTACTTC.

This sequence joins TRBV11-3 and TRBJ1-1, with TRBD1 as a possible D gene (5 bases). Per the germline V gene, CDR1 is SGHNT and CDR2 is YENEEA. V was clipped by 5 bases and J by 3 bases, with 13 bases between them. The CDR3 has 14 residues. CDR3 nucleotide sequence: TGTGCCAGCAGCCCCGGGACGGGTTACACTGAAGCTTTCTTT. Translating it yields CASSPGTGYTEAFF.

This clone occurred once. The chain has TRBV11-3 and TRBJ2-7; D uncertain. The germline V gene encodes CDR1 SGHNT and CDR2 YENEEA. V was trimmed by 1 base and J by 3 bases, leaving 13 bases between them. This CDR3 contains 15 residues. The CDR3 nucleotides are TGTGCCAGCAGCTTAGCCCCCGGAGTAAACTACGAGCAGTACTTC. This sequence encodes CASSLAPGVNYEQYF. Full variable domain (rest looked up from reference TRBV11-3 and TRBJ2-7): EAGVVQSPRYKIIEKKQPVAFWCNPISGHNTLYWYLQNLGQGPELLIRYENEEAVDDSQLPKDRFSAERLKGVDSTLKIQPAELGDSAVYLCASSLAPGVNYEQYFGPGTRLTVT.

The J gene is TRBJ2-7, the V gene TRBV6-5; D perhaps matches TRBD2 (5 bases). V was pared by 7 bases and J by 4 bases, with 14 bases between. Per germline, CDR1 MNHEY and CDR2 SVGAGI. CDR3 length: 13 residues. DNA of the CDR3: TGTGCCAGCAAGAACGGGGTATGGTACGAGCAGTACTTC. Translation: CASKNGVWYEQYF.

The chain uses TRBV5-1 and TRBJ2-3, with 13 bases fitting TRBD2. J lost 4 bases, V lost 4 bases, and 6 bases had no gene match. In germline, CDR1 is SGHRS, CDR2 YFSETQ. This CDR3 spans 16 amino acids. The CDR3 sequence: CASSTTSGRAPDTQYF. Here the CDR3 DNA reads TGCGCCAGCAGCACAACTAGCGGGAGGGCCCCAGATACGCAGTATTTT.

CDR3 residues: CASSQERNTEAFF. The CDR3 bases are TGTGCCAGCAGCCAGGAGAGAAACACTGAAGCTTTCTTT. The rearrangement joins TRBV6-5 to TRBJ1-1; D is undetermined. Germline V CDR1 and CDR2: MNHEY, SVGAGI. V lost 6 bases, J lost 2 bases, and 10 bases lay in between. There are 13 residues in the CDR3.

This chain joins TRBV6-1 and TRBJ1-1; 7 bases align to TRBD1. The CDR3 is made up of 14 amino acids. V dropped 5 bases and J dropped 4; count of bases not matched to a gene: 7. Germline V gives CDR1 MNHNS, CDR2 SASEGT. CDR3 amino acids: CASSTYRGATEAFF. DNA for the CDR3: TGTGCCAGCAGTACCTACAGGGGTGCCACTGAAGCTTTCTTT.

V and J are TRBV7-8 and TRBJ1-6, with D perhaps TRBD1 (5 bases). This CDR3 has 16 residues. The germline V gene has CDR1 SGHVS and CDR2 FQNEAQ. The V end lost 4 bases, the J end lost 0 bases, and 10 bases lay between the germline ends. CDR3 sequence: CASSSAGTSYNSPLHF. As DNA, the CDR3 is TGTGCCAGCAGCTCAGCCGGGACCTCCTATAATTCACCCCTCCACTTT.